This is a list of T cell receptor beta chains from one sample in a study of blood T cells in healthy people across ages. In TCRdb, the 5' RACE reads were re-called with MiXCR into one record per CDR3 protein. The sample holds about 930,000 distinct CDR3 sequences, roughly 28% seen once. Separately, the same data were catalogued under a study of T cells of mothers and their children.

Source material: blood. The receptor source for this set is a woman between 40 and 50 years old in good health. CDR3s include the opening cysteine and the closing phenylalanine or tryptophan. The order of the fields is clone size, V gene, D gene, J gene, CDR3 DNA, CDR3 protein. A D gene is named only where the DNA matches it firmly. Clone size is given for some rows only: seen once, a few or many times, or a class if the clone is expanded.

abundance: NA; v_gene: TRBV7-2; d_gene: NA; j_gene: TRBJ1-1; CDR3nt: TGTGCCAGCAGCTTATTTAGTGGTTTTGATGCTTTCTTT; CDR3aa: CASSLFSGFDAFF
abundance: many; v_gene: TRBV28; d_gene: TRBD1; j_gene: TRBJ2-7; CDR3nt: TGTGCCAGCAGTTCCCCTCGGACAGGCATTACCTACGAGCAGTACTTC; CDR3aa: CASSSPRTGITYEQYF
abundance: many; v_gene: TRBV10-3; d_gene: NA; j_gene: TRBJ2-7; CDR3nt: TGTGCCATCAGTGAGTCGGAGGTTCTATCATACGAGCAGTACTTC; CDR3aa: CAISESEVLSYEQYF
abundance: few; v_gene: TRBV10-3; d_gene: NA; j_gene: TRBJ1-2; CDR3nt: TGTGCCATCAGTGACCCAATTGGACGGACGACCGTCTATGGCTACACCTTC; CDR3aa: CAISDPIGRTTVYGYTF
abundance: NA; v_gene: TRBV5-1; d_gene: NA; j_gene: TRBJ1-6; CDR3nt: TGCGCCAGCAGCGCAGCCACAGCGGGGCCACCCCTCCACTTT; CDR3aa: CASSAATAGPPLHF
abundance: NA; v_gene: TRBV18; d_gene: NA; j_gene: TRBJ1-4; CDR3nt: TGTGCCAGCTCACCAATAACAGGGAGGGACGAAAAACTGTTTTTT; CDR3aa: CASSPITGRDEKLFF
abundance: NA; v_gene: TRBV6-1; d_gene: NA; j_gene: TRBJ1-1; CDR3nt: TGTGCCAGCAGTGGGCCGGGGGTTTGGGACACTGAAGCTTTCTTT; CDR3aa: CASSGPGVWDTEAFF
abundance: many; v_gene: TRBV6-5; d_gene: NA; j_gene: TRBJ1-2; CDR3nt: TGTGCCAGCAGTTATCATCTAGGAGGGTATGGCTACACCTTC; CDR3aa: CASSYHLGGYGYTF
abundance: NA; v_gene: TRBV12-5; d_gene: TRBD1; j_gene: TRBJ2-7; CDR3nt: TGTGCTAGTGTTTTGGGACAGACTGATATATCCTACGAGCAGTACTTC; CDR3aa: CASVLGQTDISYEQYF
abundance: NA; v_gene: TRBV3-1; d_gene: NA; j_gene: TRBJ1-2; CDR3nt: TGTGCCAGCAGCCAAGACGCGGGCTACACCTTC; CDR3aa: CASSQDAGYTF
abundance: few; v_gene: TRBV2; d_gene: TRBD1; j_gene: TRBJ2-3; CDR3nt: TGTGCCAGCAGCTCGGCGGAGACAGGGGGGGATACGCAGTATTTT; CDR3aa: CASSSAETGGDTQYF
abundance: NA; v_gene: TRBV4-1; d_gene: TRBD1; j_gene: TRBJ2-5; CDR3nt: TGCGCCAGCAGCCAAGATGGGACAGGGGGGACCCAGTACTTC; CDR3aa: CASSQDGTGGTQYF
abundance: many; v_gene: TRBV28; d_gene: NA; j_gene: TRBJ1-1; CDR3nt: TGTGCCAGCAGTTTGAAGTCGGCGGCGGCTCGGGGAGCTTTCTTT; CDR3aa: CASSLKSAAARGAFF
abundance: NA; v_gene: TRBV15; d_gene: NA; j_gene: TRBJ2-7; CDR3nt: TGTGCCACCAGCAGAGATCTTACTGACTCCTACGAGCAGTACTTC; CDR3aa: CATSRDLTDSYEQYF
abundance: many; v_gene: TRBV7-3; d_gene: NA; j_gene: TRBJ2-1; CDR3nt: TGTGCCAGCAGCTTCGTAGGTTCGGGGTCAGCCTACAATGAGCAGTTCTTC; CDR3aa: CASSFVGSGSAYNEQFF
abundance: few; v_gene: TRBV7-2; d_gene: TRBD2; j_gene: TRBJ2-1; CDR3nt: TGTGCCAGCACCCCGGGAGGGGGTTACAATAAGCAGTTCTTC; CDR3aa: CASTPGGGYNKQFF
abundance: few; v_gene: TRBV5-1; d_gene: NA; j_gene: TRBJ2-3; CDR3nt: TGCGCCAGCAGCTTGGCCGGACAGTTCCCCACAGATACGCAGTATTTT; CDR3aa: CASSLAGQFPTDTQYF
abundance: NA; v_gene: TRBV7-2; d_gene: NA; j_gene: TRBJ2-5; CDR3nt: TGTGCCAGCAGCTTCAGGACAAGGGATAACCAGTACTTC; CDR3aa: CASSFRTRDNQYF
abundance: few; v_gene: TRBV24-1; d_gene: TRBD1; j_gene: TRBJ2-2; CDR3nt: TGTGCCACCAGTGCCGTCGGACAGGGTCACACCGGGGAGCTGTTTTTT; CDR3aa: CATSAVGQGHTGELFF
abundance: few; v_gene: TRBV7-6; d_gene: TRBD1; j_gene: TRBJ1-6; CDR3nt: TGTGCCAGCAGTCGAGGACAGGGGGGGGACTCCTATAATTCACCCCTCCACTTT; CDR3aa: CASSRGQGGDSYNSPLHF
abundance: many; v_gene: TRBV3-1; d_gene: TRBD2; j_gene: TRBJ2-7; CDR3nt: TGTGCCAGCAGCCAAAAGACTAGCGGGGGCTCCTACGAGCAGTACTTC; CDR3aa: CASSQKTSGGSYEQYF
abundance: many; v_gene: TRBV6-4; d_gene: TRBD2; j_gene: TRBJ2-1; CDR3nt: TGTGCCAGCAGTGAGTCTGGAGGCGGGGGGGCCACTAAGCAGTTCTTC; CDR3aa: CASSESGGGGATKQFF
abundance: NA; v_gene: TRBV18; d_gene: TRBD2; j_gene: TRBJ2-7; CDR3nt: TGTGCCAGCTCACAGTTCGTGGGGAGCGGGGATTACGAGCAGTACTTC; CDR3aa: CASSQFVGSGDYEQYF
abundance: NA; v_gene: TRBV20-1; d_gene: TRBD1; j_gene: TRBJ1-2; CDR3nt: TGCAGTGCTTATTCCGGGACAGCTTCCTATGGCTACACCTTC; CDR3aa: CSAYSGTASYGYTF
abundance: NA; v_gene: TRBV20-1; d_gene: NA; j_gene: TRBJ1-1; CDR3nt: TGCAGTGCTGGCCAGGGCAGCGTCGGTGAAGCTTTCTTT; CDR3aa: CSAGQGSVGEAFF
abundance: NA; v_gene: TRBV5-1; d_gene: TRBD2; j_gene: TRBJ2-7; CDR3nt: TGCGCCAGCAGCTCAGCGGGAGGGCTTTTTTACGAGCAGTACTTC; CDR3aa: CASSSAGGLFYEQYF
abundance: NA; v_gene: TRBV7-9; d_gene: NA; j_gene: TRBJ2-1; CDR3nt: TGTGCCAGCAGCCCCATCCAGGGCCGCTCCTACAATGAGCAGTTCTTC; CDR3aa: CASSPIQGRSYNEQFF
abundance: few; v_gene: TRBV9; d_gene: NA; j_gene: TRBJ1-5; CDR3nt: TGTGCCAGCAGCGTAGGATCAGGGGAGTCCGATCAGCCCCAGCATTTT; CDR3aa: CASSVGSGESDQPQHF
abundance: few; v_gene: TRBV19; d_gene: NA; j_gene: TRBJ2-3; CDR3nt: TGTGCCCTAAGAGGGGACACAGATACGCAGTATTTT; CDR3aa: CALRGDTDTQYF
abundance: NA; v_gene: TRBV12-3/TRBV12-4; d_gene: NA; j_gene: TRBJ2-7; CDR3nt: TGTGCCAGCAGGTTAGCGACAGCGTACTACGAGCAGTACTTC; CDR3aa: CASRLATAYYEQYF
abundance: many; v_gene: TRBV4-3; d_gene: TRBD1; j_gene: TRBJ2-3; CDR3nt: TGCGCCAGCAGCCCCTCGGGCAGGGGGCTCACAGATACGCAGTATTTT; CDR3aa: CASSPSGRGLTDTQYF
abundance: NA; v_gene: TRBV20-1; d_gene: TRBD1; j_gene: TRBJ2-7; CDR3nt: TGCAGTGCTCAGCACACAGGGGGCAACTACGAGCAGTACTTC; CDR3aa: CSAQHTGGNYEQYF
abundance: few; v_gene: TRBV20-1; d_gene: NA; j_gene: TRBJ1-2; CDR3nt: TGCAGTGCTAGATCAGAGATAAGAACCCCCTATGGCTACACCTTC; CDR3aa: CSARSEIRTPYGYTF
abundance: many; v_gene: TRBV7-9; d_gene: NA; j_gene: TRBJ1-1; CDR3nt: TGTGCCAGCAGCCCGCCGGGGGGAATCACTGAAGCTTTCTTT; CDR3aa: CASSPPGGITEAFF
abundance: many; v_gene: TRBV5-6; d_gene: NA; j_gene: TRBJ2-2; CDR3nt: TGTGCCAGCAGCTGGAACACCGGGGAGCTGTTTTTT; CDR3aa: CASSWNTGELFF
abundance: many; v_gene: TRBV29-1; d_gene: TRBD2; j_gene: TRBJ2-1; CDR3nt: TGCAGCGGAGACCAAGCGGGGGGCGAAAGCTCCTACAATGAGCAGTTCTTC; CDR3aa: CSGDQAGGESSYNEQFF
abundance: few; v_gene: TRBV7-2; d_gene: TRBD2; j_gene: TRBJ2-7; CDR3nt: TGTGCCAGCAGCTTTAGGCGTAGCGGGGGCTTCTCCTACGAGCAGTACTTC; CDR3aa: CASSFRRSGGFSYEQYF
abundance: NA; v_gene: TRBV15; d_gene: TRBD1; j_gene: TRBJ2-1; CDR3nt: TGTGCCACCAGCAGAGATAACCCCTACAGGGGGCTGTCCTACAATGAGCAGTTCTTC; CDR3aa: CATSRDNPYRGLSYNEQFF
abundance: NA; v_gene: TRBV5-1; d_gene: TRBD1; j_gene: TRBJ1-2; CDR3nt: TGCGCCAGCAGCCCACCGTCCTCACAGGGGGTGAATGGCTACACCTTC; CDR3aa: CASSPPSSQGVNGYTF
abundance: many; v_gene: TRBV7-8; d_gene: TRBD2; j_gene: TRBJ2-4; CDR3nt: TGTGCCAGCAGAATGGCGGGGGGGCCGAGAGGCATTCAGTACTTC; CDR3aa: CASRMAGGPRGIQYF
abundance: many; v_gene: TRBV10-3; d_gene: NA; j_gene: TRBJ2-1; CDR3nt: TGTGCCATCAGACGGGAGACAAGTAGCAATGAGCAGTTCTTC; CDR3aa: CAIRRETSSNEQFF
abundance: many; v_gene: TRBV27; d_gene: TRBD1; j_gene: TRBJ2-7; CDR3nt: TGTGCCAGCAGCTTGGGACAGTACTACGAGCAGTACTTC; CDR3aa: CASSLGQYYEQYF
abundance: few; v_gene: TRBV5-1; d_gene: TRBD1; j_gene: TRBJ1-6; CDR3nt: TGCGCCAGCAGCCCCCGGACAGGCAGAAATTCACCCCTCCACTTT; CDR3aa: CASSPRTGRNSPLHF
abundance: NA; v_gene: TRBV11-1; d_gene: NA; j_gene: TRBJ2-1; CDR3nt: TGTGCCAGCAGCGAACGGACCGGCGGGTACAATGAGCAGTTCTTC; CDR3aa: CASSERTGGYNEQFF
abundance: NA; v_gene: TRBV27; d_gene: NA; j_gene: TRBJ2-1; CDR3nt: TGTGCCAGCAGTTTAGTGGCGGGGATAAACAATGAGCAGTTCTTC; CDR3aa: CASSLVAGINNEQFF
abundance: NA; v_gene: TRBV7-9; d_gene: NA; j_gene: TRBJ2-7; CDR3nt: TGTGCCAGCAGCTCGAGACTGGAGGACGAGCAGTACTTC; CDR3aa: CASSSRLEDEQYF
abundance: few; v_gene: TRBV4-1; d_gene: NA; j_gene: TRBJ2-1; CDR3nt: TGCGCCAGCAGCCAAGCGGGGGTAGATGAGCAGTTCTTC; CDR3aa: CASSQAGVDEQFF
abundance: NA; v_gene: TRBV9; d_gene: TRBD2; j_gene: TRBJ2-3; CDR3nt: TGTGCCAGCAGCGACCCGTTAGCGGGGATCACAGATACGCAGTATTTT; CDR3aa: CASSDPLAGITDTQYF
abundance: NA; v_gene: TRBV7-2; d_gene: TRBD2; j_gene: TRBJ2-7; CDR3nt: TGTGCCAGCAGTTTAGCGGGGGGCCGCTACGAGCAGTACTTC; CDR3aa: CASSLAGGRYEQYF
abundance: many; v_gene: TRBV29-1; d_gene: TRBD1; j_gene: TRBJ2-7; CDR3nt: TGCAGCGTTGCCGGGACAGGCTACTACGAGCAGTACTTC; CDR3aa: CSVAGTGYYEQYF
abundance: few; v_gene: TRBV7-6; d_gene: NA; j_gene: TRBJ1-3; CDR3nt: TGTGCCAGCAGCTTAGAATCGGCACCCGACAGCTCTGGAAACACCATATATTTT; CDR3aa: CASSLESAPDSSGNTIYF
abundance: NA; v_gene: TRBV7-9; d_gene: TRBD2; j_gene: TRBJ2-1; CDR3nt: TGTGCCAGCGGCTCCCGGACAGGGCATAGCGGGGGGGCTCTGGATGAGCAGTTCTTC; CDR3aa: CASGSRTGHSGGALDEQFF
abundance: many; v_gene: TRBV29-1; d_gene: NA; j_gene: TRBJ2-3; CDR3nt: TGCAGCGGCGTAAACTACGCTAGCACAGATACGCAGTATTTT; CDR3aa: CSGVNYASTDTQYF